This is a list of T cell receptor beta chains from one sample in a study of regulatory T cells in long-lasting Graves disease. TCRdb redid the calling of the multiplex PCR reads with MiXCR, one entry per CDR3 protein. Altogether around 500,000 distinct CDR3 sequences are present, about 14% being singletons, with the ten largest covering over 7.5%. Another study also made use of these data, one on T cells in Graves' hyperthyroidism and ophthalmopathy.

Specimen: peripheral blood mononuclear cells (PBMCs), collected at new diagnosis, from a patient treated with antithyroid drugs. Receptors originate from a man under 40 with Graves disease. The CDR3 runs from the conserved cysteine through the conserved F or W. A D gene is named only where the DNA matches it firmly. Clone size is not always given. Where it is, it says once, few, many or a class for expanded clones.

d_gene | j_gene | len | abundance | v_gene | CDR3nt | CDR3aa
- | TRBJ2-5 | 15 | many | TRBV12-3/TRBV12-4 | TGTGCCAGCAGTTCTCATGGGGGACCGGCGGAGACCCAGTACTTC | CASSSHGGPAETQYF
- | TRBJ2-4 | 13 | - | TRBV24-1 | TGTGCCACCAGTGATTTAGGGCTCGGCATTCAGTACTTC | CATSDLGLGIQYF
TRBD1 | TRBJ2-1 | 13 | - | TRBV20-1 | TGCAGTGCTAATCCATATGGGGACAGTGAGCAGTTCTTC | CSANPYGDSEQFF
TRBD1 | TRBJ2-2 | 17 | - | TRBV12-5 | TGTGCTAGTGGTTCGCCCCAAAGACAGGGGAGGTCCGGGGAGCTGTTTTTT | CASGSPQRQGRSGELFF
- | TRBJ1-5 | 16 | - | TRBV15 | TGTGCCACCAGCAGAGATGAGGGGGGCGGCAATCAGCCCCAGCATTTT | CATSRDEGGGNQPQHF
- | TRBJ2-6 | 14 | - | TRBV6-1 | TGTGCCTCCCTTTCGGGGGTCGGGGCCAACGTCCTGACTTTC | CASLSGVGANVLTF
- | TRBJ2-7 | 13 | - | TRBV29-1 | TGCAGTGCATCTTCAGGCTCCTTCTACGAGCAGTACTTC | CSASSGSFYEQYF
- | TRBJ2-1 | 12 | many | TRBV30 | TGTGCCTGGAGTGGGCTCGTTAATGAGCAGTTCTTC | CAWSGLVNEQFF
- | TRBJ1-2 | 14 | many | TRBV5-1 | TGCGCCAGCAGCCCCGGACAGCTACTCTATGGCTACACCTTC | CASSPGQLLYGYTF
- | TRBJ2-3 | 13 | many | TRBV11-2 | TGTGCCAGCAGCTTGGTCATGGCAGATACGCAGTATTTT | CASSLVMADTQYF
- | TRBJ2-1 | 14 | many | TRBV20-1 | TGCAGTGCTAGGGCGTCGACTAGTTTCCCTGAGCAGTTCTTC | CSARASTSFPEQFF
TRBD1 | TRBJ1-6 | 12 | many | TRBV2 | TGTGCCAGCAGGGGGACAGAGTCACCCCTCCACTTT | CASRGTESPLHF
TRBD1 | TRBJ2-6 | 18 | few | TRBV24-1 | TGTGCCACCAGTGAGACCGGGACAGGGATCACCGGGGCCAACGTCCTGACTTTC | CATSETGTGITGANVLTF
TRBD1 | TRBJ1-3 | 14 | many | TRBV29-1 | TGCAGCGTGTTGGACAGGGTGAATGGAAACACCATATATTTT | CSVLDRVNGNTIYF
- | TRBJ2-2 | 11 | - | TRBV29-1 | TGCAGCGTTGTAGGCACCGGGGAGCTGTTTTTT | CSVVGTGELFF
- | TRBJ2-2 | 16 | - | TRBV6-2/TRBV6-3 | TGTGCCAGCAGGATGCGACAAGGATGGGACACCGGGGAGCTGTTTTTT | CASRMRQGWDTGELFF
- | TRBJ1-5 | 14 | few | TRBV19 | TGTGCCGCCAGTAGGTCCAGTTACAATCAGCCCCAGCATTTT | CAASRSSYNQPQHF
- | TRBJ2-7 | 13 | few | TRBV12-3/TRBV12-4 | TGTGCCTGCAGTCCTGGGGGAGGGGGCGAGCAGTACTTC | CACSPGGGGEQYF
- | TRBJ1-2 | 13 | - | TRBV29-1 | TGCAGCGTAGAGACGGCGGGGCACTATGGCTACACCTTC | CSVETAGHYGYTF
- | TRBJ2-5 | 13 | - | TRBV18 | TGTGCCAGCTCACCCCCCAGCTTGGAGACCCAGTACTTC | CASSPPSLETQYF
- | TRBJ2-1 | 14 | few | TRBV29-1 | TGCAGCGTTGCCCCAGGAAGTCGTATCAATGAGCAGTTCTTC | CSVAPGSRINEQFF
- | TRBJ2-7 | 15 | many | TRBV7-2 | TGTGCCAGCAGCTTAGATCGGGACCTGTCCTACGAGCAGTACTTC | CASSLDRDLSYEQYF
- | TRBJ2-1 | 14 | many | TRBV10-3 | TGTGCCATCAGTGTAACTAGCAGGTACAATGAGCAGTTCTTC | CAISVTSRYNEQFF
TRBD2 | TRBJ2-5 | 15 | - | TRBV5-1 | TGCGCCAGCCGCTCCGGACTAGCGTCACAAGAGACCCAGTACTTC | CASRSGLASQETQYF
TRBD2 | TRBJ2-3 | 15 | - | TRBV20-1 | TGCAGTGCTAGCCGACTAGCGGGAGGGCCAGATACGCAGTATTTT | CSASRLAGGPDTQYF
TRBD2 | TRBJ2-3 | 15 | many | TRBV27 | TGTGCCAGCAGTCGTAGCGGGAGTGGCACAGATACGCAGTATTTT | CASSRSGSGTDTQYF
- | TRBJ1-1 | 13 | few | TRBV19 | TGTGCCACCAGACAGTACATGAACACTGAAGCTTTCTTT | CATRQYMNTEAFF
- | TRBJ2-7 | 15 | many | TRBV3-1 | TGTGCCAGCAGCCAAGCCTGGGGGCACGTCTACGAGCAGTACTTC | CASSQAWGHVYEQYF
TRBD1 | TRBJ1-1 | 13 | once | TRBV6-1 | TGTGCCAGTAGCCCAGGGGGGAGAGCTGAAGCTTTCTTT | CASSPGGRAEAFF
TRBD1 | TRBJ1-1 | 14 | many | TRBV11-2 | TGTGCCAGCAGCTCTACAGGGGCAGGCACTGAAGCTTTCTTT | CASSSTGAGTEAFF
TRBD1 | TRBJ2-7 | 14 | many | TRBV20-1 | TGCAGTGCTAGGGGGACAGGGAGCTCCTACGAGCAGTACTTC | CSARGTGSSYEQYF
TRBD1 | TRBJ2-2 | 17 | - | TRBV10-3 | TGTGCCATCAGTGGACATCCCGGGACAGCAAACACCGGGGAGCTGTTTTTT | CAISGHPGTANTGELFF